Below, one T cell receptor (beta chain) is given with its context. These data belong to a study of blood T cell repertoires in COVID-19. The trim removed 5 bases at V and 0 bases at J, leaving 4 bases unmatched. The CDR3 contains 15 residues. Germline loops: CDR1 SEHNR, CDR2 FQNEAQ (reference sequence). The data were produced by immunoSEQ multiplex PCR, yet TCRdb's version contains in-frame clones alone and is incomplete. The profile covers over 100,000 clones, with more than 65% appearing a single time and 7.9% taken by the ten largest. V gene TRBV7-9 combines with J gene TRBJ1-3; 7 bases line up with TRBD1. Sequenced input: peripheral blood. The TCR originated in a woman older than 75 with active or convalescent COVID-19. DNA for the CDR3: TGTGCCAGCAGCCCGCAGGGGGGCTCTGGAAACACCATATATTTT. It is translated as CASSPQGGSGNTIYF.